This entry is about one TCR beta chain. Its antigen remains unidentified. No much larger clone is present one base from it, and per-base qualities are unavailable. This record comes from a study of technical replicates of blood from a handful of donors (dated by TCRdb to 2017 to 2019). Library preparation used the immunoSEQ multiplex PCR assay. The clones in this table, taken by TCRdb from immuneACCESS, are in-frame only. Not every clone is retained; where verified, under half of the shortfall comes from an unresolved V gene, and the cause of the rest is unknown. The sample contains tens of thousands of clones, 85% to 95% of them found a single time. Together, the top ten hold about 0.4% of the sample. The clonotype was recovered from a human donor in good health. The specimen was T cells isolated from PBMCs.

Here the CDR3 is given as CASGGQGTLTEAFF. The sequenced DNA is TGTGCTAGTGGCGGACAGGGCACATTGACTGAAGCTTTCTTT. The chain is encoded by TRBV12-5 joined to TRBJ1-1; TRBD1 fits 8 bases in the junction. The CDR3 holds 14 amino acids from the cysteine to the phenylalanine. Left in the record is the CDR3 DNA by itself, 42 bases read in frame from the first base. V loses 6 bases at its end and J loses 5 bases; junction bases beyond the gene matches: 8. The germline V gene sets CDR1 to LGHNT and CDR2 to FRNRAP. With all but the CDR3 taken from the reference TRBV12-5 and TRBJ1-1 genes, the full variable domain is: DARVTQTPRHKVTEMGQEVTMRCQPILGHNTVFWYRQTMMQGLELLAYFRNRAPLDDSGMPKDRFSAEMPDATLATLKIQPSEPRDSAVYFCASGGQGTLTEAFFGQGTRLTVV.